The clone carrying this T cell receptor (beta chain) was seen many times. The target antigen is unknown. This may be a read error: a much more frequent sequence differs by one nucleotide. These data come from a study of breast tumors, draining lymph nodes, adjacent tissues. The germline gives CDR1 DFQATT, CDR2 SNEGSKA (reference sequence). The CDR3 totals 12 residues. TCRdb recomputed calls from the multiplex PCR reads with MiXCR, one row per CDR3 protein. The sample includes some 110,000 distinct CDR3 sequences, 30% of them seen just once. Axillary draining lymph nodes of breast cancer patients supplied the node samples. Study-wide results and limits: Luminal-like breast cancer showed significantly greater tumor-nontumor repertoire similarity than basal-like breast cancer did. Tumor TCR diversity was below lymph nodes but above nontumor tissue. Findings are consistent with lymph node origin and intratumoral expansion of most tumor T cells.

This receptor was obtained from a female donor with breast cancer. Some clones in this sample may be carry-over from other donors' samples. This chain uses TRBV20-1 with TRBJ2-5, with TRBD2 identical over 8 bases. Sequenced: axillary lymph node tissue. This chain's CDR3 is CSANAAGETPYF. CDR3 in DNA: TGCAGTGCCAACGCAGCGGGGGAGACCCCGTACTTC.